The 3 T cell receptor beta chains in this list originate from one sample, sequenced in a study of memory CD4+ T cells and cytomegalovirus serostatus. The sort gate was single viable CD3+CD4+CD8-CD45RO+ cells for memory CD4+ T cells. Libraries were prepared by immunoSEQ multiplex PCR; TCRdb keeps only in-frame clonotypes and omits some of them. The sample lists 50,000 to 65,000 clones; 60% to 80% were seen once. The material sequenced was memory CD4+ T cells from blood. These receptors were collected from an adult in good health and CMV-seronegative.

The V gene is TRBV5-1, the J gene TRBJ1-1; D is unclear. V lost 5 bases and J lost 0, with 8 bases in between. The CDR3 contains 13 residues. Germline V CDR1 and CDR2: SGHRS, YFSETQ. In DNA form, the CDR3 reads TGCGCCAGCAGTGGAGACATGAACACTGAAGCTTTCTTT. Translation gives CASSGDMNTEAFF.

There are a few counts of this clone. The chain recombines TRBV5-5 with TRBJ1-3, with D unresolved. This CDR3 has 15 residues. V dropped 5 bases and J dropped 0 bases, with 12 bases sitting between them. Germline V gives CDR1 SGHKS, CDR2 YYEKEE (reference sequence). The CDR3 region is CASSPSLGSGNTIYF. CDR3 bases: TGTGCCAGCAGTCCCTCGCTAGGCTCTGGAAACACCATATATTTT.

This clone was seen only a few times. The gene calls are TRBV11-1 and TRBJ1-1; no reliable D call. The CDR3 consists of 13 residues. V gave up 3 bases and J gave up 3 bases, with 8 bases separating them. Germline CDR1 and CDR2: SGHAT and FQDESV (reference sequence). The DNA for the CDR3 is TGTGCCAGCAGCTTCCCCATGGACACTGAAGCTTTCTTT. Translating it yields CASSFPMDTEAFF.